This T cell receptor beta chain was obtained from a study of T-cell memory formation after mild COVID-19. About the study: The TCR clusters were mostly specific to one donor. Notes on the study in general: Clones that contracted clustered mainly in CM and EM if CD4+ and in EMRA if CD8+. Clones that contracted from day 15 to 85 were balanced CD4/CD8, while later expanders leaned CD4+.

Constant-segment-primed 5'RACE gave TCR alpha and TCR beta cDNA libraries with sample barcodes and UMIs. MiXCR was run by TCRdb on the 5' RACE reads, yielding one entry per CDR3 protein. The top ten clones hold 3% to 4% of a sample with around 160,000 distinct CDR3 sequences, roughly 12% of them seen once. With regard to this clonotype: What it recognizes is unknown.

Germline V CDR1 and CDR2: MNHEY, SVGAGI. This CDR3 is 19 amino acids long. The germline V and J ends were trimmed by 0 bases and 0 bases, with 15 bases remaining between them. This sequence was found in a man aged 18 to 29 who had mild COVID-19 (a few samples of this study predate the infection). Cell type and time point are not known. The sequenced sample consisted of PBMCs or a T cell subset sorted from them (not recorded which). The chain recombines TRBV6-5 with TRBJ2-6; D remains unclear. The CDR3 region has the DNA TGTGCCAGCAGTTACTCTGGGCCCGGATACCTCTCTGGGGCCAACGTCCTGACTTTC. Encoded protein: CASSYSGPGYLSGANVLTF.